Below are 14 T cell receptor beta chains sequenced from a single sample in a study of early T cells in non-severe SARS-CoV-2 infection. TCRdb independently ran MiXCR on the 5' RACE reads; one entry per CDR3 protein. Seen here are about 56,000 distinct CDR3 sequences, about 16% observed once, and the top ten hold roughly 4.3%. Material: whole blood, obtained at baseline. Receptor source: an adult who was a healthcare worker with PCR-confirmed SARS-CoV-2 infection or an uninfected control (not recorded which).

This chain connects TRBV30 to TRBJ1-6; TRBD1 is a possible D gene (5 bases). The germline V and J ends were trimmed by 0 bases and 8 bases, with 11 bases remaining between them. The CDR3 is made up of 14 amino acids. Germline V gives CDR1 GTSNPN, CDR2 SVGIG (reference sequence). As DNA, the CDR3 is TGTGCCTGGAGTGTGACAGTGAAGGATTCACCCCTCCACTTT. This translates into CAWSVTVKDSPLHF.

The chain uses TRBV19 and TRBJ1-4; TRBD1 is a possible D gene (6 bases). V dropped 6 bases and J dropped 0 bases, with 14 bases sitting between them. CDR3 length: 16 amino acids. Germline values: CDR1 LNHDA, CDR2 SQIVND (reference sequence). CDR3 bases: TGTGCCAGTAGCCCCGGGACACTTGCAACTAATGAAAAACTGTTTTTT. The encoded protein is CASSPGTLATNEKLFF.

A few counts support this clonotype. The V call is TRBV11-3, the J call TRBJ2-1; D tentatively fits TRBD1 or TRBD2 (6 bases each). V was trimmed by 5 bases and J by 4 bases, leaving 12 bases between them. The CDR3 is 14 amino acids. Germline V gene data show CDR1 as SGHNT and CDR2 as YENEEA. The CDR3 spells CASSPGGQYNEQFF. The CDR3 DNA is TGTGCCAGCAGCCCCGGGGGCCAGTACAATGAGCAGTTCTTC.

V is TRBV20-1 and J is TRBJ2-1, with TRBD1 as a possible D gene (7 bases). CDR1 and CDR2 (germline): DFQATT, SNEGSKA (reference sequence). The CDR3 contains 17 residues. Trimming stripped 3 bases from V and 0 bases from J, with 18 bases between. As DNA, the CDR3 is TGCAGTGCTAGCGGAGGGGGCGGTCAGAGCTCCTACAATGAGCAGTTCTTC. It encodes CSASGGGGQSSYNEQFF.

This clonotype appeared many times. The rearrangement links TRBV20-1 to TRBJ2-3; 7 positions match TRBD2. There are 14 residues in the CDR3. The junction had 9 bases not matched to a gene; V was cut back by 5 bases and J by 4 bases. In germline, CDR1 is DFQATT, CDR2 SNEGSKA (reference sequence). The CDR3 loop is CSASGGLGPDTQYF. The CDR3 nucleotides are TGCAGTGCTTCGGGGGGACTTGGCCCAGATACGCAGTATTTT.

This clonotype was observed a handful of times. The chain recombines TRBV2 with TRBJ2-7; 7 bases fit TRBD2. V lost 7 bases to trimming and J lost 7 bases; unmatched junction nucleotides: 19. This CDR3 contains 16 residues. Germline loops: CDR1 SNHLY, CDR2 FYNNEI. The CDR3: CASKGLLALSFWEQYF. The CDR3 DNA follows: TGTGCCAGCAAGGGGCTACTAGCGCTGAGCTTCTGGGAGCAGTACTTC.

There are a few counts of this clonotype. The chain joins TRBV6-6 to TRBJ1-2, with D perhaps matching TRBD1 (5 bases). Trimming took 7 bases from V and 12 from J, leaving 21 bases between them. Germline assignment: CDR1 MNHNY and CDR2 SVGAGI (reference sequence). This CDR3 is 13 amino acids long. The CDR3 reads CASTQGRARGDTF. The CDR3 DNA is TGTGCCAGCACCCAGGGCAGGGCGAGGGGTGACACCTTC.

V usage is TRBV24-1 and J usage is TRBJ2-7; D remains ambiguous. V lost 7 bases, J lost 2 bases, and 11 bases lay in between. The CDR3 consists of 13 residues. Germline V gene sequence: CDR1 KGHDR, CDR2 SFDVKD. CDR3 in DNA: TGTGCCACCAGGATACCCGGAGCCTACGAGCAGTACTTC. Its protein product is CATRIPGAYEQYF.

This clonotype was observed a handful of times. The rearrangement links TRBV6-9 to TRBJ1-2; possibly TRBD1 for D (5 bases). The V and J ends lost 0 bases and 8 bases respectively, with 10 bases between them. The germline V gene has CDR1 MNHGY and CDR2 SVAAGI. The CDR3 spans 13 residues. CDR3 residues: CASSYSAGQGYTF. CDR3 nucleotides: TGTGCCAGCAGTTATTCGGCGGGGCAAGGCTACACCTTC.

V gene TRBV5-8 combines with J gene TRBJ1-4, with TRBD1 as a possible D gene (6 bases). Germline loops: CDR1 SGHTS, CDR2 YDEGEE. This CDR3 has 15 residues. The V and J ends lost 5 bases and 0 bases respectively, with 11 bases between them. CDR3: CASSSGAATNEKLFF. CDR3 DNA: TGTGCCAGCAGTTCGGGGGCCGCAACTAATGAAAAACTGTTTTTT.

This clonotype has only a few counts. The rearrangement links TRBV20-1 to TRBJ2-1; 7 nucleotides align to TRBD2. V was pared by 6 bases and J by 10 bases, with 12 bases of the junction left unmatched. Germline V CDR1 and CDR2: DFQATT, SNEGSKA (reference sequence). The CDR3 loop spans 13 amino acids. The CDR3 coding sequence is TGCAGTGCCCGGGACTACTCCCTCGGAGAGCAGTTCTTC. Translation gives CSARDYSLGEQFF.

This sequence joins TRBV2 and TRBJ2-4; 10 nucleotides match TRBD1. The CDR3 covers 14 residues. V trimming: 2 bases; J trimming: 9 bases; junction bases outside the gene matches: 4. Germline CDR1 SNHLY, CDR2 FYNNEI. The DNA of the CDR3 is TGTGCCAGCAGTGAATATGGGACAGGGGCCATTCAGTACTTC. It translates to CASSEYGTGAIQYF.

This clonotype occurred many times. The V call is TRBV7-6, the J call TRBJ2-7; 10 bases match TRBD2. The length of the CDR3 is 18 residues. CDR1 is SGHVS and CDR2 is FNYEAQ in the germline V gene. After removal of 1 base from V and 6 bases from J, the junction contained 15 bases not matched to a gene. The CDR3, as DNA: TGTGCCAGCAGCTTAGGAGCGGGGGGGCCATCGGCTGGCGTCGAGCAGTACTTC. Translating gives CASSLGAGGPSAGVEQYF.

This clonotype was detected many times. CDR3 DNA: TGTGCCAGCAGTCTTGAAGGCCCCGGAAAACTGTTTTTT. It is translated as CASSLEGPGKLFF. The chain combines TRBV28 with TRBJ1-4; D gene uncertain. The V gene's germline CDR1 is MDHEN and CDR2 SYDVKM. The germline V and J ends were trimmed by 5 bases and 10 bases, with 14 bases remaining between them. The CDR3 sequence is 13 residues long. Complete variable domain (other parts from reference TRBV28 and TRBJ1-4): DVKVTQSSRYLVKRTGEKVFLECVQDMDHENMFWYRQDPGLGLRLIYFSYDVKMKEKGDIPEGYSVSREKKERFSLILESASTNQTSMYLCASSLEGPGKLFFGSGTQLSVL.